The present T cell receptor beta chain was sequenced within a study of cytomegalovirus exposure and HLA in healthy donors. Study-level background: In an early release, HLA-typed donors contributed 75 million to 85 million unique TCR sequences. Points from the study as a whole: Reportedly, diagnosis of cytomegalovirus status by the classifier showed high specificity and sensitivity.

The V gene end was trimmed by 5 bases and the J gene end by 5 bases; junction bases not matched to a gene: 5. The length of the CDR3 is 13 residues. The germline CDR1 and CDR2 sequences are MNHEY and SVGAGI. Donors consisted of healthy bone marrow donors. A remark on this clone: Antigen specificity is unknown.

Amplification used 60 Vbeta primers and 13 Jbeta primers. Under the authors' procedure: Later, an analysis found 65 million to 85 million unique TCR beta chains, and about 9.9 million of these were shared. The repertoire was sequenced with immunoSEQ multiplex PCR; TCRdb's copy has only in-frame clones and lacks some. The V and J calls and clone size were taken over from that table, and D and trimming were inferred from the DNA. The table includes about 120,000 clones, 70% to 90% detected once. The chain recombines TRBV6-5 with TRBJ1-1; 7 bases are shared with TRBD1. The clonotype was recovered from a middle-aged man in good health and CMV-seronegative. Sequencing used PBMCs. CDR3 region: CASSATGETEAFF. The CDR3 coding sequence is TGTGCCAGCAGTGCAACAGGGGAAACTGAAGCTTTCTTT.